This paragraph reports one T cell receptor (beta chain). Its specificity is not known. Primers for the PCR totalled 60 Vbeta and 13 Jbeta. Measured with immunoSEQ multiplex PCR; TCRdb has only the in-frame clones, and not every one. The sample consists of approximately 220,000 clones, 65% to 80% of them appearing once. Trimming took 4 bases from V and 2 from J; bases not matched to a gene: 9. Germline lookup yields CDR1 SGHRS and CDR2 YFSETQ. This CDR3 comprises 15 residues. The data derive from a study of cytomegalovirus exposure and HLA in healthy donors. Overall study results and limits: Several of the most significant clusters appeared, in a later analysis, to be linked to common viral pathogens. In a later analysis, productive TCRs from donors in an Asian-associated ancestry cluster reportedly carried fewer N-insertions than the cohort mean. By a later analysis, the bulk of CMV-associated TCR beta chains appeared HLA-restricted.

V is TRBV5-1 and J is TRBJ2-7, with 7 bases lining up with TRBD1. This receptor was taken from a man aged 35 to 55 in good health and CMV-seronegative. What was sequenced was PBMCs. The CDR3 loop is CASSPQGDRTYEQYF. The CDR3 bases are TGCGCCAGCAGCCCTCAGGGGGACAGAACCTACGAGCAGTACTTC.